Listed below are T cell receptor beta chains from one sample, sequenced in a study of regulatory T cells. The assay was immunoSEQ multiplex PCR, and TCRdb's table has in-frame clones only and misses some. Here the sample spans some 9,100 clones, under 90% being singletons. The sample comprised CD8+ T cells sorted from blood. The origin of the receptors is a young adult with CD3G deficiency. Each CDR3 is given with its conserved first and last residue. Fields, in order: clone size, D gene, V gene, J gene, CDR3 protein, CDR3 DNA. D genes are given only for firm matches. Clone size is stated in some rows and not others, as once, few, many or a class when expanded.

>.|.|TRBV6-1|TRBJ1-5
CASSREGGLIQPQHF
TGTGCCAGCAGTCGCGAGGGGGGGCTAATTCAGCCCCAGCATTTT
>.|TRBD1|TRBV28|TRBJ2-7
CASSLSRTGVVEQYF
TGTGCCAGCAGTTTATCCAGGACAGGGGTCGTCGAGCAGTACTTC
>.|.|TRBV11-2|TRBJ2-6
CASSSGPSRANVLTF
TGTGCCAGCAGCTCCGGACCGAGTAGGGCCAACGTCCTGACTTTC
>.|.|TRBV19|TRBJ1-1
CASSMGGATGTEAFF
TGTGCCAGTAGTATGGGGGGCGCGACGGGGACTGAAGCTTTCTTT
>.|.|TRBV5-1|TRBJ1-1
CASSLAGTTEAFF
TGCGCCAGCAGCTTGGCAGGGACCACTGAAGCTTTCTTT
>.|.|TRBV5-1|TRBJ2-7
CASSDDTYEQYF
TGCGCCAGCAGCGACGACACGTACGAGCAGTACTTC
>.|.|TRBV27|TRBJ2-7
CASSPSPSSYEQYF
TGTGCCAGCAGTCCCTCCCCAAGCTCCTACGAGCAGTACTTC
>.|TRBD1|TRBV6-1|TRBJ2-4
CASSPGTGLNIQYF
TGTGCCAGCAGCCCCGGGACAGGCTTAAACATTCAGTACTTC
>.|.|TRBV28|TRBJ2-1
CASSSGWHEQFF
TGTGCCAGCAGTTCAGGGTGGCATGAGCAGTTCTTC
>.|.|TRBV27|TRBJ1-6
CASRTGQINSPLHF
TGTGCCAGCAGGACTGGACAGATTAATTCACCCCTCCACTTT
>.|TRBD2|TRBV11-2|TRBJ2-1
CASSLGGRAADEQFF
TGTGCCAGCAGCTTAGGCGGGAGGGCCGCAGATGAGCAGTTCTTC
>.|TRBD2|TRBV7-9|TRBJ2-2
CASSPSSGRGTGELFF
TGTGCCAGCAGCCCAAGTAGCGGGAGGGGCACCGGGGAGCTGTTTTTT
>.|.|TRBV5-1|TRBJ2-5
CASSSDLTGSLKTQYF
TGCGCCAGCAGCTCTGACCTGACAGGATCCCTGAAGACCCAGTACTTC
>.|TRBD1|TRBV19|TRBJ2-6
CASPPGTGFSGANVLTF
TGTGCCAGTCCTCCCGGGACAGGATTCTCTGGGGCCAACGTCCTGACTTTC
>.|.|TRBV5-1|TRBJ2-1
CASSTGTTYNEQFF
TGCGCCAGCAGTACCGGGACCACCTACAATGAGCAGTTCTTC
>once|.|TRBV27|TRBJ1-6
CASSFLSKNSPLHF
TGTGCCAGCAGTTTCCTTTCGAAAAATTCACCCCTCCACTTT
>few|.|TRBV10-3|TRBJ2-7
CATGLGPYEQYF
TGTGCCACCGGCCTGGGCCCCTACGAGCAGTACTTC
>.|.|TRBV7-8|TRBJ2-5
CASSLGHGVKETQYF
TGTGCCAGCAGCTTAGGACACGGCGTGAAAGAGACCCAGTACTTC
>.|.|TRBV11-2|TRBJ2-3
CASSLGAGSSTDTQYF
TGTGCCAGCAGCCTAGGGGCAGGGAGCAGCACAGATACGCAGTATTTT
>.|.|TRBV6-1|TRBJ2-7
CASSLPTDGSYEQYF
TGTGCCAGCAGTTTACCAACGGACGGATCCTACGAGCAGTACTTC
>.|TRBD1|TRBV6-1|TRBJ1-1
CASRGWTGGTEAFF
TGTGCCAGCAGAGGATGGACAGGGGGCACTGAAGCTTTCTTT
>.|.|TRBV7-9|TRBJ2-1
CASSLARGREQFF
TGTGCCAGCAGCTTAGCGCGAGGTCGCGAGCAGTTCTTC
>.|.|TRBV6-1|TRBJ2-7
CATRQESSYEQYF
TGTGCCACGAGGCAGGAAAGCTCCTACGAGCAGTACTTC
>.|.|TRBV5-1|TRBJ2-1
CASSLGLLSYNEQFF
TGCGCCAGCAGCTTGGGACTGCTTTCCTACAATGAGCAGTTCTTC
>.|TRBD2|TRBV6-1|TRBJ2-3
CASSELIAGGTDTQYF
TGTGCCAGCAGTGAACTAATAGCGGGGGGAACAGATACGCAGTATTTT
>.|.|TRBV19|TRBJ1-5
CASSMTGLRNQPQHF
TGTGCCAGTAGTATGACGGGGCTCCGAAATCAGCCCCAGCATTTT
>.|.|TRBV10-2|TRBJ2-2
CASSEEVSRAAGELFF
TGCGCCAGCAGTGAGGAAGTGTCGAGGGCGGCCGGGGAGCTGTTTTTT
>once|.|TRBV7-9|TRBJ2-1
CASSLEGNEQFF
TGTGCCAGCAGCTTAGAGGGCAATGAGCAGTTCTTC
>.|.|TRBV5-1|TRBJ1-1
CASSGGDGTEAFF
TGCGCCAGCAGCGGGGGGGACGGAACTGAAGCTTTCTTT
>.|.|TRBV19|TRBJ2-2
CASSYRGGTGELFF
TGTGCCAGTAGTTACAGAGGGGGCACCGGGGAGCTGTTTTTT
>.|.|TRBV7-9|TRBJ2-2
CASSFPQGSANTGELFF
TGTGCCAGCAGCTTTCCCCAGGGGTCCGCGAACACCGGGGAGCTGTTTTTT
>.|.|TRBV11-2|TRBJ2-6
CASSLGAGAGANVLTF
TGTGCCAGCAGCTTAGGGGCGGGGGCAGGGGCCAACGTCCTGACTTTC
>.|.|TRBV27|TRBJ2-5
CASSAGGTGQETQYF
TGTGCCAGCAGTGCGGGAGGGACAGGGCAAGAGACCCAGTACTTC
>.|.|TRBV5-1|TRBJ2-7
CASSLDPGAYEQYF
TGCGCCAGCAGCTTGGATCCAGGGGCCTACGAGCAGTACTTC
>.|TRBD1|TRBV7-9|TRBJ2-5
CASSRKTGWQETQYF
TGTGCCAGCAGCCGTAAGACAGGGTGGCAAGAGACCCAGTACTTC
>.|TRBD1|TRBV30|TRBJ2-1
CAWSGDRGYNEQFF
TGTGCCTGGAGCGGTGACAGGGGCTACAATGAGCAGTTCTTC
>.|.|TRBV11-2|TRBJ1-1
CASSYRDHTEAFF
TGTGCCAGCAGCTACAGGGACCACACTGAAGCTTTCTTT
>.|TRBD2|TRBV7-6|TRBJ2-1
CASSSGLGENEQFF
TGTGCCAGCAGCTCGGGACTAGGGGAAAATGAGCAGTTCTTC
>once|.|TRBV27|TRBJ2-1
CASGHGPPSYNEQFF
TGTGCCAGCGGCCACGGACCACCTTCTTACAATGAGCAGTTCTTC
>.|TRBD2|TRBV27|TRBJ2-7
CASSPSGGPSYEQYF
TGTGCCAGCAGTCCAAGCGGGGGCCCATCCTACGAGCAGTACTTC
>.|.|TRBV5-1|TRBJ2-3
CASSPWVPIRDTQYF
TGCGCCAGCAGCCCCTGGGTCCCGATTAGGGATACGCAGTATTTT
>.|.|TRBV6-5|TRBJ1-1
CASSPRRLNTEAFF
TGTGCCAGCAGTCCCCGCAGACTGAACACTGAAGCTTTCTTT
>.|.|TRBV28|TRBJ2-7
CASSFDTYEQYF
TGTGCCAGCAGTTTTGACACCTACGAGCAGTACTTC
>.|.|TRBV7-9|TRBJ1-2
CASSLSGNGYTF
TGTGCCAGCAGCTTAAGTGGAAATGGCTACACCTTC
>.|.|TRBV12-5|TRBJ2-1
CASGPGVYEQFF
TGTGCTAGTGGGCCAGGGGTTTATGAGCAGTTCTTC
>few|TRBD1|TRBV11-2|TRBJ2-7
CASSLGTGGYEQYF
TGTGCCAGCAGCTTAGGGACAGGGGGCTACGAGCAGTACTTC
>few|.|TRBV6-1|TRBJ1-5
CASSAPGGNQPQHF
TGTGCCAGCAGTGCTCCAGGGGGCAATCAGCCCCAGCATTTT
>once|TRBD2|TRBV28|TRBJ2-1
CASSPVAGHSYNEQFF
TGTGCCAGCAGTCCCGTAGCGGGGCACTCCTACAATGAGCAGTTCTTC
>once|TRBD1|TRBV6-6|TRBJ2-7
CASRAGTGRVYEQYF
TGTGCCAGCAGAGCCGGGACAGGGAGGGTCTACGAGCAGTACTTC